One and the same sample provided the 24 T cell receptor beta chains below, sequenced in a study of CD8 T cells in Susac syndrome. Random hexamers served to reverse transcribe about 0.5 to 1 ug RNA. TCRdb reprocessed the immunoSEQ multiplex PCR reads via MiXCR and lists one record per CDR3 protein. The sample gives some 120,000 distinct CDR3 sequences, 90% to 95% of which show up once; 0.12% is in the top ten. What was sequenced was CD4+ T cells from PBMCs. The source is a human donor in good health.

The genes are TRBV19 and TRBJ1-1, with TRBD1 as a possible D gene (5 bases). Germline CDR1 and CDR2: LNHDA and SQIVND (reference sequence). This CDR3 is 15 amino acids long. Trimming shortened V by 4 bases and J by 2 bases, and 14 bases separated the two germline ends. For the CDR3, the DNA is TGTGCCAGTAGTACACCCGGGGCGCGTAACACTGAAGCTTTCTTT. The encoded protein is CASSTPGARNTEAFF.

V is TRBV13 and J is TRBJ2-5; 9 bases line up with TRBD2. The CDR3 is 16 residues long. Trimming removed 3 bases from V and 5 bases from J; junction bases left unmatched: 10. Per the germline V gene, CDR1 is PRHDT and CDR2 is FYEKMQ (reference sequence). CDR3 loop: CASSFSPGGRGETQYF. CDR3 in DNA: TGTGCCAGCAGCTTTTCCCCTGGCGGGAGGGGGGAGACCCAGTACTTC.

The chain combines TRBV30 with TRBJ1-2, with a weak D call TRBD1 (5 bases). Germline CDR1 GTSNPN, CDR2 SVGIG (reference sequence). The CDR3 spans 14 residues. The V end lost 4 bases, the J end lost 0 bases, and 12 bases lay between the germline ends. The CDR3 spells CAWKRGRANYGYTF. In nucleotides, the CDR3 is TGTGCCTGGAAGAGGGGACGAGCTAACTATGGCTACACCTTC. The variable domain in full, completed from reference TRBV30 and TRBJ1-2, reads SQTIHQWPATLVQPVGSPLSLECTVEGTSNPNLYWYRQAAGRGLQLLFYSVGIGQISSEVPQNLSASRPQDRQFILSSKKLLLSDSGFYLCAWKRGRANYGYTFGSGTRLTVV.

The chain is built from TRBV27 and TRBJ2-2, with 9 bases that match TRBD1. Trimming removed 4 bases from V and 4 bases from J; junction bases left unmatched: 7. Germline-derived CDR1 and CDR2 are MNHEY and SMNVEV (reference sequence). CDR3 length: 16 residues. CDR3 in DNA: TGTGCCAGCAGTTCGCCGGGACAGGGTTTCACCGGGGAGCTGTTTTTT. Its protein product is CASSSPGQGFTGELFF.

The CDR3 region is CASSFFGETAYEQYF. CDR3 bases: TGTGCCAGCAGCTTCTTTGGGGAGACAGCCTACGAGCAGTACTTC. The V call is TRBV5-6, the J call TRBJ2-7, with D possibly being TRBD1 or TRBD2 (5 bases each). The length of the CDR3 is 15 residues. The V end lost 2 bases, the J end lost 2 bases, and 14 bases lay between the germline ends. Looked up from germline, CDR1 is SGHDT and CDR2 is YYEEEE.

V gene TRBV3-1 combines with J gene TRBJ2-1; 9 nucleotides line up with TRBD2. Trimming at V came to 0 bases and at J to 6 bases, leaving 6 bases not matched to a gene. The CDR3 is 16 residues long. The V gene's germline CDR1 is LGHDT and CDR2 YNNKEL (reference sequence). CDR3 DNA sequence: TGTGCCAGCAGCCAAGAGGCGGGAGGGCCCTCCAATGAGCAGTTCTTC. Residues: CASSQEAGGPSNEQFF.

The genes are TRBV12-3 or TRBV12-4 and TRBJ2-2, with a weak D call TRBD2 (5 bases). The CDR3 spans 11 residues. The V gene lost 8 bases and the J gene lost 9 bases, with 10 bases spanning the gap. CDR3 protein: CASGRDRELFF. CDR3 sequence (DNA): TGTGCCAGCGGGAGAGACCGGGAGCTGTTTTTT.

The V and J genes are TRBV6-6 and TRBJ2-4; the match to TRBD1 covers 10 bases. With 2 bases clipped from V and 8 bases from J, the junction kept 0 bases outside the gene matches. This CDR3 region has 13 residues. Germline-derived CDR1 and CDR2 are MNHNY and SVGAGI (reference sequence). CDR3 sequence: CASSYGTGDIQYF. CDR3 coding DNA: TGTGCCAGCAGTTACGGGACAGGGGACATTCAGTACTTC.

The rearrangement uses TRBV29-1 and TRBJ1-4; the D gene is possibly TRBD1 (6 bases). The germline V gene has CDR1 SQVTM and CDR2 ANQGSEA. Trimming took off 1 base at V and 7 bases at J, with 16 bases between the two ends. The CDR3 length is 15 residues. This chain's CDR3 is CSVEVGGSGAEKLFF. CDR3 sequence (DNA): TGCAGCGTTGAAGTCGGTGGGTCAGGGGCTGAAAAACTGTTTTTT.

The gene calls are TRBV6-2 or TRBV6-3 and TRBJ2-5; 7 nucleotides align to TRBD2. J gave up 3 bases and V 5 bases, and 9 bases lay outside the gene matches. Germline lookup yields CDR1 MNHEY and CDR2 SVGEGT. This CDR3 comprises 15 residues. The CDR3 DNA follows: TGTGCCAGCAGTCACCTAGCGGTTGCTGAAGAGACCCAGTACTTC. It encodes CASSHLAVAEETQYF.

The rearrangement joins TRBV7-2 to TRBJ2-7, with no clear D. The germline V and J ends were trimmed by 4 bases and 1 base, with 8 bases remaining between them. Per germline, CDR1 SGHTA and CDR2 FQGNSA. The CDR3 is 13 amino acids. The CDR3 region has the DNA TGTGCCAGCAGCTCGTCACCATCCTACGAGCAGTACTTC. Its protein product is CASSSSPSYEQYF.

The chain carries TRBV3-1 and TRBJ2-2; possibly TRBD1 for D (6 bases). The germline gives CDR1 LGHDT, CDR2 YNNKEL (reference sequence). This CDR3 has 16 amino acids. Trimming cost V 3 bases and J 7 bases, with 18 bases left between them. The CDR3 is CASSQALQGTGGELFF. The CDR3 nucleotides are TGTGCCAGCAGCCAGGCCCTACAGGGTACCGGCGGGGAGCTGTTTTTT.

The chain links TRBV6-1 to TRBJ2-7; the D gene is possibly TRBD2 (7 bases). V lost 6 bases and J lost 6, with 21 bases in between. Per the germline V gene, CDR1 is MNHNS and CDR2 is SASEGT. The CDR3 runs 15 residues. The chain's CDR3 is CASRNLAGAPSEQYF. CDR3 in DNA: TGTGCCAGCAGGAACTTGGCGGGGGCCCCCTCCGAGCAGTACTTC.

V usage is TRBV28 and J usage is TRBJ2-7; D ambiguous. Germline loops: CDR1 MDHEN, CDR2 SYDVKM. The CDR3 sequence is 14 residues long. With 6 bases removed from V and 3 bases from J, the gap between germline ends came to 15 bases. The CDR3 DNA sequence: TGTGCCAGCAGCCTGTCACTACCCCTCTACGAGCAGTACTTC. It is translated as CASSLSLPLYEQYF.

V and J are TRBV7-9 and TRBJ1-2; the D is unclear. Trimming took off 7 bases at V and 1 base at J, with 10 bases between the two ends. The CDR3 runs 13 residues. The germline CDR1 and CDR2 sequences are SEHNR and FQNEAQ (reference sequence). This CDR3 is CASTTGSNYGYTF. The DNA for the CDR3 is TGTGCCAGCACCACGGGCAGTAACTATGGCTACACCTTC.

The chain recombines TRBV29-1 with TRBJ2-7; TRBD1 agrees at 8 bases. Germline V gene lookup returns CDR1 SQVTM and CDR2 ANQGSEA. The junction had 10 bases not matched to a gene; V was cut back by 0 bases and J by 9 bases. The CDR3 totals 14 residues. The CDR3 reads CSVEERQGSSGQYF. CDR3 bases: TGCAGCGTTGAAGAGAGACAGGGGTCGTCTGGGCAGTACTTC.

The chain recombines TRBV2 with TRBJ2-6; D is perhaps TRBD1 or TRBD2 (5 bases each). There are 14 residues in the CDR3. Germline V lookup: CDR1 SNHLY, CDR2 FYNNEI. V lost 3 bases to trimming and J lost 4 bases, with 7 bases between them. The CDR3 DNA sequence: TGTGCCAGCAGTGAGGGACCCGGGGCCAACGTCCTGACTTTC. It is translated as CASSEGPGANVLTF.

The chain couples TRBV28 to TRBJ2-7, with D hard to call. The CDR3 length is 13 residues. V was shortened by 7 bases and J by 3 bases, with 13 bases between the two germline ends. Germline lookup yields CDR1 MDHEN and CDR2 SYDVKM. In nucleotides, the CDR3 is TGTGCCAGCACCACGCCTCCCCTCTACGAGCAGTACTTC. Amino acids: CASTTPPLYEQYF.

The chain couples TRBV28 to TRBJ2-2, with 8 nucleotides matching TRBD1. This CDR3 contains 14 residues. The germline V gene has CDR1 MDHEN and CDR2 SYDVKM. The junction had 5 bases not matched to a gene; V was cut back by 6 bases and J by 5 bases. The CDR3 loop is CASRTTGGTGELFF. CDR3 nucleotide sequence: TGTGCCAGCAGAACCACAGGGGGGACCGGGGAGCTGTTTTTT.

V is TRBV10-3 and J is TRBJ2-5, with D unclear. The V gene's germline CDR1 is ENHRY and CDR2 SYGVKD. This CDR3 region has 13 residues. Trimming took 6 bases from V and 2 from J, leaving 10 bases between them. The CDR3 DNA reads TGTGCCATCAGGAAAGGCGGACAAGAGACCCAGTACTTC. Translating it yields CAIRKGGQETQYF.

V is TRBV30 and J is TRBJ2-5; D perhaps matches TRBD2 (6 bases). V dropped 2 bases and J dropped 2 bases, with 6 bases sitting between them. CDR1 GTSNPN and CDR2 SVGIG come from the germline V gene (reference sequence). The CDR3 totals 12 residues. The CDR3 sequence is CAWSRGQETQYF. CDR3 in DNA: TGTGCCTGGAGTCGGGGGCAAGAGACCCAGTACTTC. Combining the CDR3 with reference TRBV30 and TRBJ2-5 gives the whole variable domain SQTIHQWPATLVQPVGSPLSLECTVEGTSNPNLYWYRQAAGRGLQLLFYSVGIGQISSEVPQNLSASRPQDRQFILSSKKLLLSDSGFYLCAWSRGQETQYFGPGTRLLVL.

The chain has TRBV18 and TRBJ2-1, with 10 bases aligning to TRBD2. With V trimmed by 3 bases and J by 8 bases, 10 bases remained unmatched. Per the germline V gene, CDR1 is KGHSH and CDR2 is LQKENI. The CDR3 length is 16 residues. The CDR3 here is CASSPPSGSYWHEQFF. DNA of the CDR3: TGTGCCAGCTCACCGCCTAGCGGGAGTTACTGGCATGAGCAGTTCTTC.

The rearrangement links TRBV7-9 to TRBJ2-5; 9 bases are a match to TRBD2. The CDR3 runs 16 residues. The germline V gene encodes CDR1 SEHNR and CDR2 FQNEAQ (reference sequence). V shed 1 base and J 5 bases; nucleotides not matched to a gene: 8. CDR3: CASSLGLAAGVETQYF. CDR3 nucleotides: TGTGCCAGCAGCTTAGGACTAGCGGCAGGGGTTGAGACCCAGTACTTC.

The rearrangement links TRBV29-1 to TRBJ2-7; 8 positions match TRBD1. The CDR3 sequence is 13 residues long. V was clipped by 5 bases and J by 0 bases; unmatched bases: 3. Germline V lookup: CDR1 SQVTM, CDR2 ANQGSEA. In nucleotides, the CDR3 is TGCAGCGTTCGGACAGGGAGCTCCTACGAGCAGTACTTC. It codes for CSVRTGSSYEQYF.